The entry below gives a single TCR beta chain sequence along with its context. Its target is not known. The sample comes from a study of cytomegalovirus exposure and HLA in healthy donors. Broader study findings: Earlier analysis found most TCR beta V segments productive about 87% or about 30% of the time. As a later analysis showed, a missense DCLRE1C variant was linked to trimming of TCR beta V- and J-genes. Presence/absence analyses supposed approximately even sequencing depth among donors.

The ends lost 2 bases at V and 4 bases at J; junction bases unmatched: 4. CDR1 GTSNPN and CDR2 SVGIG come from the germline V gene (reference sequence). This CDR3 spans 13 amino acids. PCR employed 60 Vbeta and 13 Jbeta primers. Repertoires were generated with immunoSEQ multiplex PCR, while TCRdb's copy carries only in-frame clones and drops some. The table lists 160,000 or so clones, 70% to 85% of them singletons. What was sequenced was PBMCs. The receptor's source is a human donor in good health. V gene TRBV30 combines with J gene TRBJ1-2; TRBD1 aligns across 7 bases. Written as DNA, the CDR3 is TGTGCCTGGAGTAGAGGGGGCAGCTATGGCTACACCTTC. Its protein product is CAWSRGGSYGYTF.